This T cell receptor (beta chain) was profiled in a study of cytomegalovirus exposure and HLA in healthy donors. Vbeta (60) and Jbeta (13) primers were used in the PCR. Here immunoSEQ multiplex PCR was the method, and the copy in TCRdb shows in-frame clones only, minus some. The sample has about 140,000 clones, 55% to 80% seen once. This clonotype originated in a woman aged 40 to 50 in good health and CMV-seronegative. The specimen sequenced was PBMCs.

In DNA form, the CDR3 reads TGTGCCAGCAGCCCTAGCGGGGGGGGAGGGCCGCAGTATTTT. Amino acid sequence: CASSPSGGGGPQYF. The chain links TRBV5-6 to TRBJ2-3, with 12 bases fitting TRBD2. V trimming: 4 bases; J trimming: 10 bases; junction bases outside the gene matches: 7. This CDR3 is 14 amino acids long. Germline CDR1 SGHDT, CDR2 YYEEEE.